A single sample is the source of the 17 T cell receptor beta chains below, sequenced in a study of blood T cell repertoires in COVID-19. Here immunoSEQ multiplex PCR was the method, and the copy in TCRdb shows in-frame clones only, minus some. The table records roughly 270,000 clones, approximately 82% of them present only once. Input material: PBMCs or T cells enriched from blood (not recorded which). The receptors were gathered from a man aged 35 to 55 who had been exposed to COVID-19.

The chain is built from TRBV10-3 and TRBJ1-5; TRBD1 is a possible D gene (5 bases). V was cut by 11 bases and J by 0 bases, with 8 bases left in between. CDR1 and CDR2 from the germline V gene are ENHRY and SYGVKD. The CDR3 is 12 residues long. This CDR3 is CASGDSNQPQHF. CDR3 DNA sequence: TGTGCCTCGGGGGATAGCAATCAGCCCCAGCATTTT.

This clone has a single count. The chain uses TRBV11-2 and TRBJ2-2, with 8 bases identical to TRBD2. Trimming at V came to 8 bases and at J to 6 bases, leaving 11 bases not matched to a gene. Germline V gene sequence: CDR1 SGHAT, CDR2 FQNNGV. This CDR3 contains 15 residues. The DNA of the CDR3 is TGTGCCAGCGGGGCCCGGGGGGGCCTTTCCGGGGAGCTGTTTTTT. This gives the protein CASGARGGLSGELFF.

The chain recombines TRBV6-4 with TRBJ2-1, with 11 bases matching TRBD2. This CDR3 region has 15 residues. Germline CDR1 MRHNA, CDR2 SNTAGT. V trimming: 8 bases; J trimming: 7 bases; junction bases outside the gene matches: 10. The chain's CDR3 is CASALLAGGFNEQFF. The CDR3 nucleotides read TGTGCCAGCGCCTTGCTAGCGGGAGGCTTTAATGAGCAGTTCTTC.

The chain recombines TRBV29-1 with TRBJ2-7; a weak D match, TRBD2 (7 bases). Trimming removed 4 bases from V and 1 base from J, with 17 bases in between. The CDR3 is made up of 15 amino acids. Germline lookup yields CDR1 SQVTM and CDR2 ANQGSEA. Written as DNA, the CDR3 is TGCAGCGTTGCCGGGGGCAGGGAGGGTTCCTACGAGCAGTACTTC. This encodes CSVAGGREGSYEQYF.

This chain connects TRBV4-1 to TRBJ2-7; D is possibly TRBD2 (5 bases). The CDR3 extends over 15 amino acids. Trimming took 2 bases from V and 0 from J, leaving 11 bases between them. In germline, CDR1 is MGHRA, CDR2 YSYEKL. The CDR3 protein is CASSQPGGSSYEQYF. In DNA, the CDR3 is TGCGCCAGCAGCCAACCCGGAGGCTCCTCCTACGAGCAGTACTTC.

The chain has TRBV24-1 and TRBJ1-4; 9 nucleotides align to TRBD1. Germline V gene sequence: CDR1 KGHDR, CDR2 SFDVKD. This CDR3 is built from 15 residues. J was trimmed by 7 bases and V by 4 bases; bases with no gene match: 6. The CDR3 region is CATSDGGQGSEKLFF. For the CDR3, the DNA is TGTGCCACCAGTGACGGCGGACAGGGGAGTGAAAAACTGTTTTTT.

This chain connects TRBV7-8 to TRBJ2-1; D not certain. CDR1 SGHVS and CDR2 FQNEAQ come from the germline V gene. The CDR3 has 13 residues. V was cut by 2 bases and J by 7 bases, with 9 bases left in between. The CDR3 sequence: CASSLSSLNEQFF. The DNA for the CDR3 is TGTGCCAGCAGCTTATCGTCTTTAAATGAGCAGTTCTTC. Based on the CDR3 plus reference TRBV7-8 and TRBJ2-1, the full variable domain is GAGVSQSPRYKVAKRGQDVALRCDPISGHVSLFWYQQALGQGPEFLTYFQNEAQLDKSGLPSDRFFAERPEGSVSTLKIQRTQQEDSAVYLCASSLSSLNEQFFGPGTRLTVL.

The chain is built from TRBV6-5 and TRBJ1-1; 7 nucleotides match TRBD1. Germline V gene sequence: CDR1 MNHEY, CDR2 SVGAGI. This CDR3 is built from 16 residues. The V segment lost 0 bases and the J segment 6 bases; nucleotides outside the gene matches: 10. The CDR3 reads CASSYSDRARSAEAFF. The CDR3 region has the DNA TGTGCCAGCAGTTACTCTGACAGGGCGAGGTCGGCTGAAGCTTTCTTT.

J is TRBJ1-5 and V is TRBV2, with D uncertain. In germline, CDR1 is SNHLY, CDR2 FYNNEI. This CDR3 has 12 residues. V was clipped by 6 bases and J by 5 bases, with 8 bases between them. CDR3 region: CASSTTDQPQHF. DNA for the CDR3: TGTGCCAGCAGCACCACAGATCAGCCCCAGCATTTT.

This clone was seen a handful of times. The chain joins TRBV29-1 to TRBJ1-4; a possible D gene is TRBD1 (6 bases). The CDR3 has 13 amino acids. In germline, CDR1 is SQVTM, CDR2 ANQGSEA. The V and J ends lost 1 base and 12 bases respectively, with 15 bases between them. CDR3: CSVEGGGGLQLFF. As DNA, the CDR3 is TGCAGCGTTGAAGGCGGGGGCGGGCTTCAACTGTTTTTT.

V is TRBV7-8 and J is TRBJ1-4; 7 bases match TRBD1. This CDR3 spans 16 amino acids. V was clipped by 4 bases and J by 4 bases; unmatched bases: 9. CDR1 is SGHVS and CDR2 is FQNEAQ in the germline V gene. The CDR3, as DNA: TGTGCCAGCAGCTCGACCGGGACAGTCATTAATGAAAAACTGTTTTTT. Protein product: CASSSTGTVINEKLFF.

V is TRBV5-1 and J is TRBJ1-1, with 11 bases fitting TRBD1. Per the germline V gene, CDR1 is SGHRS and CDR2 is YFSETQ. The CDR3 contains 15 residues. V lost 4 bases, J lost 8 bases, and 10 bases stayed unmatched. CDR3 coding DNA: TGCGCCAGCAGCGACCCCGGGACAGGGGGTCTCGAAGCTTTCTTT. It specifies CASSDPGTGGLEAFF.

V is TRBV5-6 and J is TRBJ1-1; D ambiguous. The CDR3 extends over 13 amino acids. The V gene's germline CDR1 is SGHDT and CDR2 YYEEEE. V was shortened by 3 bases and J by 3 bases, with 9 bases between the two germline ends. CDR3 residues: CASSSDTDTEAFF. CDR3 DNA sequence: TGTGCCAGCAGCTCAGACACGGACACTGAAGCTTTCTTT.

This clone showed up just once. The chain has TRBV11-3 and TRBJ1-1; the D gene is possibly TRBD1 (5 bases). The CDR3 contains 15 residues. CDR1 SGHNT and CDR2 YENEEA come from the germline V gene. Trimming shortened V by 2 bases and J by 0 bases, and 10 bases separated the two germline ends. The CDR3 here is CASSLTAGLNTEAFF. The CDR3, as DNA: TGTGCCAGCAGCTTAACGGCAGGGCTGAACACTGAAGCTTTCTTT.

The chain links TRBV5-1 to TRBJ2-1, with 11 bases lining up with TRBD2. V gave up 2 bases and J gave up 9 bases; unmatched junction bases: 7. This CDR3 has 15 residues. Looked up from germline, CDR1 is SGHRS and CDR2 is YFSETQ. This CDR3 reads CASSFFLAGGAEQFF. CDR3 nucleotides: TGCGCCAGCAGCTTCTTCTTAGCGGGAGGGGCTGAGCAGTTCTTC.

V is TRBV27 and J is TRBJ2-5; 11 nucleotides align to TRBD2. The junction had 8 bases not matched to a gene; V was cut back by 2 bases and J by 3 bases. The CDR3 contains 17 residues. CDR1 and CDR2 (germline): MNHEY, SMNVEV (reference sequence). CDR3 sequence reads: CASSLIAGGFSKETQYF. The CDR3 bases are TGTGCCAGCAGTTTAATAGCGGGAGGGTTCTCCAAAGAGACCCAGTACTTC.

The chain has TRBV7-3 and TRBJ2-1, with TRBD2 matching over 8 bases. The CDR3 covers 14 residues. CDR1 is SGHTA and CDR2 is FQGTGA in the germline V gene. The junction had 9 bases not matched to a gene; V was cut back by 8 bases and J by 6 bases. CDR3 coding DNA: TGTGCCAGCCAAGCGGGAGATGATTCCAATGAGCAGTTCTTC. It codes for CASQAGDDSNEQFF.